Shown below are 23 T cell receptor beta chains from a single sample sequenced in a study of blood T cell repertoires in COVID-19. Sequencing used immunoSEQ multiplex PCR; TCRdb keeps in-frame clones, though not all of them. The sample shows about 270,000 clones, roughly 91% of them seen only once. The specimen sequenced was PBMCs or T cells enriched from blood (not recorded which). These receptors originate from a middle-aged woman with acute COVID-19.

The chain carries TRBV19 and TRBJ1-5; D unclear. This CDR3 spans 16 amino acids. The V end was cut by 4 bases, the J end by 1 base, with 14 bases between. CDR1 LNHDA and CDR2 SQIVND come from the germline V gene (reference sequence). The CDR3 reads CASSTLEGMSNQPQHF. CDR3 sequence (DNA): TGTGCCAGTAGTACCCTGGAGGGAATGAGCAATCAGCCCCAGCATTTT.

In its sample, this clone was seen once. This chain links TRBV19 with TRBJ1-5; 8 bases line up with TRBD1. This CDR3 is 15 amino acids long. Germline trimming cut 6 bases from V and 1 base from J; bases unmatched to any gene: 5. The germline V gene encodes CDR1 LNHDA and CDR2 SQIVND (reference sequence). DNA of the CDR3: TGTGCCAGTAGCGCAGGGGGCTCGAGCAATCAGCCCCAGCATTTT. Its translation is CASSAGGSSNQPQHF.

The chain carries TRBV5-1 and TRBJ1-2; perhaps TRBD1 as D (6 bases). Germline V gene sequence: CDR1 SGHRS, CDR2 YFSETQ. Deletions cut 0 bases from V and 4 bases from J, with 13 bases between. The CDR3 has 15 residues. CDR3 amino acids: CASSLGNRVAYGYTF. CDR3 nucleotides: TGCGCCAGCAGCTTGGGAAACAGGGTGGCCTATGGCTACACCTTC. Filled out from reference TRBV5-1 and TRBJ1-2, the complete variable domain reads KAGVTQTPRYLIKTRGQQVTLSCSPISGHRSVSWYQQTPGQGLQFLFEYFSETQRNKGNFPGRFSGRQFSNSRSEMNVSTLELGDSALYLCASSLGNRVAYGYTFGSGTRLTVV.

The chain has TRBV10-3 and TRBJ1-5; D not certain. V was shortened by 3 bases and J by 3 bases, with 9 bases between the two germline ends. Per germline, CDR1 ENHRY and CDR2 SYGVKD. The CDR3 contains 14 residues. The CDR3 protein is CAISERGNNQPQHF. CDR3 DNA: TGTGCCATCAGTGAACGAGGTAACAATCAGCCCCAGCATTTT.

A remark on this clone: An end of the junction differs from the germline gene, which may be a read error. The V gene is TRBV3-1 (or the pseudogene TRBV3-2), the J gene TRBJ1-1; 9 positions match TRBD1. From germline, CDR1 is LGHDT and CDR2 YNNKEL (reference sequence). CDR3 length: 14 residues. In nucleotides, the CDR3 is TGTGCCAGCAGCCAAGAGGACAGGGGCACTGAAGCTATCTTT. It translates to CASSQEDRGTEAIF.

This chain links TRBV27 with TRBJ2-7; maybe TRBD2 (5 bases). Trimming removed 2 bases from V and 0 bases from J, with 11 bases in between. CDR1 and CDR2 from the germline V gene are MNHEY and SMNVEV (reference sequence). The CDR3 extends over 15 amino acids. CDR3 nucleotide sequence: TGTGCCAGCAGTTTAGGGAGTATGAGCTCCTACGAGCAGTACTTC. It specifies CASSLGSMSSYEQYF.

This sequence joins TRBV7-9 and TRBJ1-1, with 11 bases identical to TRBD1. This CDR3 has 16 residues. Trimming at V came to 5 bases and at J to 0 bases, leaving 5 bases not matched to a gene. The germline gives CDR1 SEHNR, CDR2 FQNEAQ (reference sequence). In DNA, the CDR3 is TGTGCCAGCAGCCCTAGGACAGGGGGCATGAACACTGAAGCTTTCTTT. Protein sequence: CASSPRTGGMNTEAFF.

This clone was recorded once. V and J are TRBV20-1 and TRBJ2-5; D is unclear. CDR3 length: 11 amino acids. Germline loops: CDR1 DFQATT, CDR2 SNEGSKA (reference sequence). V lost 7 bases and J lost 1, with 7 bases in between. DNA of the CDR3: TGCAGTGGACTGGGCCAAGAGACCCAGTACTTC. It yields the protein CSGLGQETQYF.

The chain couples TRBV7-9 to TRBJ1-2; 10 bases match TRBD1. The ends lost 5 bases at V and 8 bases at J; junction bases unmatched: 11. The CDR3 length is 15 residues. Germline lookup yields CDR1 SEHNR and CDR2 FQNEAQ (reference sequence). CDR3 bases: TGTGCCAGCAGCGTCGGACAGGGGGAAAGGGAAGGCTACACCTTC. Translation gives CASSVGQGEREGYTF.

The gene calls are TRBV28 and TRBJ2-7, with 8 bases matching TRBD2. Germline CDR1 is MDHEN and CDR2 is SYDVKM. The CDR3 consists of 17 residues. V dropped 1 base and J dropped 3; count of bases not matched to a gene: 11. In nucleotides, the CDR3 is TGTGCCAGCAGTTTATTTACCCTGGCGGGGGGCCACTACGAGCAGTACTTC. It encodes CASSLFTLAGGHYEQYF.

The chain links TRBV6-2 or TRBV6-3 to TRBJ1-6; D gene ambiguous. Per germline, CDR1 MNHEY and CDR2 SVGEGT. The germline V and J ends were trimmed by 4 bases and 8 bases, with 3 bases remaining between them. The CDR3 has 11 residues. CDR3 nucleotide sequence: TGTGCCAGCAGTTCAGATTCACCCCTCCACTTT. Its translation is CASSSDSPLHF.

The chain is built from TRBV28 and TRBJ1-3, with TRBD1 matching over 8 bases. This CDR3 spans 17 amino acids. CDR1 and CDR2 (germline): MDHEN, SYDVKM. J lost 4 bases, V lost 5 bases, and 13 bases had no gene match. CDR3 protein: CASSPPAGGAPGNTIYF. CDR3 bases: TGTGCCAGCAGTCCTCCGGCAGGGGGCGCTCCCGGAAACACCATATATTTT.

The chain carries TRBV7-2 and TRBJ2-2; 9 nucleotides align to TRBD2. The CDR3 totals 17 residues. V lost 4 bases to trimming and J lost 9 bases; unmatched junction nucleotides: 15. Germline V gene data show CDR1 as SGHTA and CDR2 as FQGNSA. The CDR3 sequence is CASSSRPSGGTRRELFF. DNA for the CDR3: TGTGCCAGCAGCTCCCGTCCCAGCGGGGGGACGAGGAGGGAGCTGTTTTTT.

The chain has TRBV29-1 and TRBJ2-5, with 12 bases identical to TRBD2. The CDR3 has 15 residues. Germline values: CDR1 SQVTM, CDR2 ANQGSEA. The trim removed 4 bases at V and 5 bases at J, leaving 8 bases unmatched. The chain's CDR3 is CSVAWTSGEGETQYF. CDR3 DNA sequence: TGCAGCGTTGCTTGGACTAGCGGGGAAGGGGAGACCCAGTACTTC.

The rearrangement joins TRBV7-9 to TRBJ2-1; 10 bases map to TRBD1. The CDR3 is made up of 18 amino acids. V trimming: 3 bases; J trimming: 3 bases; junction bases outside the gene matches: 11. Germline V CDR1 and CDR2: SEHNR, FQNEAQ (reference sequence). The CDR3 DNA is TGTGCCAGCAGCTTCGGGACAGGGGTTTTCCCCATCTACAATGAGCAGTTCTTC. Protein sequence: CASSFGTGVFPIYNEQFF. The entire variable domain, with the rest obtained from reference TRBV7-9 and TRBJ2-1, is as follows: DTGVSQNPRHKITKRGQNVTFRCDPISEHNRLYWYRQTLGQGPEFLTYFQNEAQLEKSRLLSDRFSAERPKGSFSTLEIQRTEQGDSAMYLCASSFGTGVFPIYNEQFFGPGTRLTVL.

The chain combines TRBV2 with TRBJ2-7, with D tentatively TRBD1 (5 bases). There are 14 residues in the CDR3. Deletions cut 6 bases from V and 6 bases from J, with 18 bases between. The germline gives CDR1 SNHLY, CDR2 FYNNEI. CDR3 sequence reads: CASRERQFKVEQYF. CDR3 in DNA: TGTGCCAGCAGGGAAAGACAGTTTAAGGTCGAGCAGTACTTC. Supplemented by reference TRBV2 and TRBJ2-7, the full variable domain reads EPEVTQTPSHQVTQMGQEVILRCVPISNHLYFYWYRQILGQKVEFLVSFYNNEISEKSEIFDDQFSVERPDGSNFTLKIRSTKLEDSAMYFCASRERQFKVEQYFGPGTRLTVT.

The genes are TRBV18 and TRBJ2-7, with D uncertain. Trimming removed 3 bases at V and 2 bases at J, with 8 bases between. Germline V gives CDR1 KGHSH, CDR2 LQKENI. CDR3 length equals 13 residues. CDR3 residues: CASSPKSAYEQYF. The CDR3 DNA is TGTGCCAGCTCACCTAAGAGCGCCTACGAGCAGTACTTC.

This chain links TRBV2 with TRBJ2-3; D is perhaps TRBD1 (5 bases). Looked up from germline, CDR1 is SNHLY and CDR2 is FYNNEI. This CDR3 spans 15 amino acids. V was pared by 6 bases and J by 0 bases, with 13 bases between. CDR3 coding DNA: TGTGCCAGCAGCGCCGGACAATCTAGCACAGATACGCAGTATTTT. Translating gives CASSAGQSSTDTQYF.

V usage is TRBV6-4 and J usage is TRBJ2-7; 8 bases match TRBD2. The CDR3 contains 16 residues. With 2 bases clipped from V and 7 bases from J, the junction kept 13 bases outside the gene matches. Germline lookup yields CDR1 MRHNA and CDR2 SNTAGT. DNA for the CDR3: TGTGCCAGCAGTGACAAGCGTGGGCGGGGGGCAAGGGAGCAGTACTTC. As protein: CASSDKRGRGAREQYF.

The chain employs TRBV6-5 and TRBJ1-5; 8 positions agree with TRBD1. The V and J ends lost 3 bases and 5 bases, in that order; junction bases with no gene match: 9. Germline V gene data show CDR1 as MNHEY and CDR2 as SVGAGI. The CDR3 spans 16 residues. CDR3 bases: TGTGCCAGCAGTTATTCCGGGACAGGATTCGATCAGCCCCAGCATTTT. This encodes CASSYSGTGFDQPQHF.

CDR3 in DNA: TGTGCCAGCAGAGGGACAGGCTTTGGCTACACCTTC. This codes for CASRGTGFGYTF. V and J are TRBV12-3 or TRBV12-4 and TRBJ1-2, with 8 bases identical to TRBD1. CDR3 length equals 12 residues. V shed 6 bases, J shed 7 bases, and the junction held 4 bases outside the gene matches.

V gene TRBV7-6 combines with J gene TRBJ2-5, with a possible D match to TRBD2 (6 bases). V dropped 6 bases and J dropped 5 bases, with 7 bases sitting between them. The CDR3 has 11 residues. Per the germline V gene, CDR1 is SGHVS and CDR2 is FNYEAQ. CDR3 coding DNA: TGTGCCAGCAGTCGGGAGGAGACCCAGTACTTC. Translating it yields CASSREETQYF.

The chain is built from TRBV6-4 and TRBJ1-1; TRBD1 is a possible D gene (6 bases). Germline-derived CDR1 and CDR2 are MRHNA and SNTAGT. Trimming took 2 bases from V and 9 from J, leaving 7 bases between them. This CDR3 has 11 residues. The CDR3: CASSDGTQAFF. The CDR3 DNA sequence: TGTGCCAGCAGTGACGGGACACAAGCTTTCTTT.